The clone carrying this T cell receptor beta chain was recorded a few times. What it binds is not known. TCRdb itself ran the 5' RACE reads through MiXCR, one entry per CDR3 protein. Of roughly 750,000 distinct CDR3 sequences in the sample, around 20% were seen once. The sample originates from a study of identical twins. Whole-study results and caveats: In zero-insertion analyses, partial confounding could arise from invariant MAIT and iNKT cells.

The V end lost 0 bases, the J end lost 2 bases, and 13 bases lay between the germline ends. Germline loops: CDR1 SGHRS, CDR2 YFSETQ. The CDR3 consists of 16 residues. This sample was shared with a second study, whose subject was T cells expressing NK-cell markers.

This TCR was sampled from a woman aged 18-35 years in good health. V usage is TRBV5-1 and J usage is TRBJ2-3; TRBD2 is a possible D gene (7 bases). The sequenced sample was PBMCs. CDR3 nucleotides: TGCGCCAGCAGCTTGGAAGCGGGACACTACACAGATACGCAGTATTTT. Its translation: CASSLEAGHYTDTQYF.